These 6 T cell receptor beta chains were all obtained from the same sample, sequenced in a study of early T cells in non-severe SARS-CoV-2 infection. Each CDR3 protein gets one entry after TCRdb re-called the 5' RACE reads with MiXCR. The sample carries 53,000 or so distinct CDR3 sequences, approximately 9.8% recorded once. Specimen: whole blood. Receptors were obtained from an adult who was a healthcare worker with PCR-confirmed SARS-CoV-2 infection or an uninfected control (not recorded which).

The chain employs TRBV3-1 and TRBJ1-2; TRBD1 agrees at 8 bases. In germline, CDR1 is LGHDT, CDR2 YNNKEL (reference sequence). V shed 6 bases and J 2 bases; nucleotides not matched to a gene: 8. The CDR3 consists of 15 residues. CDR3 in amino acids: CASRKQGVLNYGYTF. As DNA, the CDR3 is TGTGCCAGCAGAAAACAGGGGGTGCTGAACTATGGCTACACCTTC.

The chain couples TRBV7-3 to TRBJ2-2; either TRBD1 or TRBD2 may supply D (5 bases each). This CDR3 spans 14 amino acids. Trimming shortened V by 4 bases and J by 7 bases, and 13 bases separated the two germline ends. CDR1 and CDR2 (germline): SGHTA, FQGTGA. CDR3 sequence: CASSSGTVGGELFF. CDR3 in DNA: TGTGCCAGCAGCTCAGGGACGGTCGGCGGGGAGCTGTTTTTT.

This clonotype occurred many times. V usage is TRBV5-1 and J usage is TRBJ1-4, with TRBD1 identical over 7 bases. Germline CDR1 is SGHRS and CDR2 is YFSETQ. CDR3 length equals 13 residues. V trimming: 4 bases; J trimming: 10 bases; junction bases outside the gene matches: 7. This chain's CDR3 is CASSASGTAKLFF. CDR3 DNA: TGCGCCAGCAGCGCGAGCGGGACAGCAAAACTGTTTTTT.

In this sample, this clonotype turned up many times. This chain joins TRBV7-2 and TRBJ1-4, with D uncertain. Per the germline V gene, CDR1 is SGHTA and CDR2 is FQGNSA. The V end was cut by 2 bases, the J end by 2 bases, with 9 bases between. The CDR3 totals 15 residues. This CDR3 reads CASSLWAGTNEKLFF. In nucleotides, the CDR3 is TGTGCCAGCAGCTTATGGGCGGGTACTAATGAAAAACTGTTTTTT.

This clonotype was seen only a few times. The CDR3 nucleotides read TGTGCCAGCAGCGTAGAGCCAGGCAATCAGCCCCAGCATTTT. Translated, it gives CASSVEPGNQPQHF. V and J are TRBV9 and TRBJ1-5; D is unclear. CDR3 length: 14 residues. V was pared by 0 bases and J by 2 bases, with 6 bases between. Germline CDR1 SGDLS, CDR2 YYNGEE.

This clonotype is classed as medium-sized. V and J are TRBV20-1 and TRBJ2-7, with TRBD2 as a possible D gene (5 bases). V lost 5 bases to trimming and J lost 6 bases, with 14 bases between them. Looked up from germline, CDR1 is DFQATT and CDR2 is SNEGSKA (reference sequence). The CDR3 length is 12 residues. CDR3 amino acids: CSAQITRTEQYF. As DNA, the CDR3 is TGCAGTGCTCAGATAACTAGGACCGAGCAGTACTTC.